The clone carrying this TCR beta chain was observed a handful of times. As it was prepared, the TCRbeta library received unique molecular identifiers. From the PCR reads, TCRdb called clonotypes with MiXCR, one entry per CDR3 protein. The sample carries approximately 650,000 distinct CDR3 sequences, about an eighth recorded once. The CDR3 loop spans 15 amino acids. The ends were cut back, 3 bases at V and 4 bases at J, with 15 bases in the middle. This sample stems from a study of T-cell reconstitution after alpha-beta-depleted transplantation in children. The TCR was taken from a girl between 2 and 10 years old with congenital amegakaryocytic thrombocytopenia, due to receive a stem cell transplant. The J gene is TRBJ2-5, the V gene TRBV12-3 or TRBV12-4; D remains ambiguous. The specimen was PBMCs, collected before TCRalphabeta/CD19-depleted stem cell transplant. This CDR3 reads CASSFSLAFPETQYF. CDR3 DNA sequence: TGTGCCAGCAGTTTTTCGTTGGCCTTCCCAGAGACCCAGTACTTC.